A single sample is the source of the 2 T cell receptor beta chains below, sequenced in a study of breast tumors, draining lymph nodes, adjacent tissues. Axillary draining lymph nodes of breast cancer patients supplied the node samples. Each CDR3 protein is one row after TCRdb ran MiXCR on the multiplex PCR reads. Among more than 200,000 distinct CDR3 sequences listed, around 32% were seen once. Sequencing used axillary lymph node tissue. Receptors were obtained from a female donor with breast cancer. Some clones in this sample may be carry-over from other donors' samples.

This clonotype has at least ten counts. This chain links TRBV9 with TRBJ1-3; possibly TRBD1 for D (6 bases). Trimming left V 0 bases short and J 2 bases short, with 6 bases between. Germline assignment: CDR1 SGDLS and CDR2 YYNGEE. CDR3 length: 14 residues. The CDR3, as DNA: TGTGCCAGCAGCGTAGCAGGGGCTGGAAACACCATATATTTT. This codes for CASSVAGAGNTIYF.

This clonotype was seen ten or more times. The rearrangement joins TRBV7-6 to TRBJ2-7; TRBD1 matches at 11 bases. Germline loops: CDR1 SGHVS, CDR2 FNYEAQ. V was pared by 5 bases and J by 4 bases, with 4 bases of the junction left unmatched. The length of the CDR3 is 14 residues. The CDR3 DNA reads TGTGCCAGCAGCCTGGACAGGGGGCAATACGAGCAGTACTTC. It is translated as CASSLDRGQYEQYF. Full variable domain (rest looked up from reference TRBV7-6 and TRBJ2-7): GAGVSQSPRYKVTKRGQDVALRCDPISGHVSLYWYRQALGQGPEFLTYFNYEAQQDKSGLPNDRFSAERPEGSISTLTIQRTEQRDSAMYRCASSLDRGQYEQYFGPGTRLTVT.